What follows are 14 T cell receptor beta chains derived from one specimen sequenced in a study of blood T cell repertoires in COVID-19. Some clones are missing from TCRdb's copy, which holds only in-frame ones; the method was immunoSEQ multiplex PCR. The sample comprises 200,000 to 250,000 clones, around three quarters of which are singletons, and under 8.5% rests with the top ten. The sample comprised peripheral blood. Receptors were obtained from an older woman with acute or convalescent COVID-19.

This clone was seen only a few times. The chain recombines TRBV25-1 with TRBJ1-6, with a tentative D call TRBD1 (5 bases). Trimming stripped 5 bases from V and 3 bases from J, with 8 bases between. Germline CDR1 is MGHDK and CDR2 is SYGVNS. This CDR3 is 14 amino acids long. CDR3 residues: CASSSTDYNSPLHF. CDR3 DNA sequence: TGTGCCAGCAGTTCGACAGACTATAATTCACCCCTCCACTTT.

The rearrangement links TRBV6-5 to TRBJ1-1, with TRBD1 as a possible D gene (5 bases). Per germline, CDR1 MNHEY and CDR2 SVGAGI. V was cut by 9 bases and J by 1 base, with 15 bases left in between. CDR3 size: 14 residues. The CDR3 DNA is TGTGCCAGTCAAGTCAGGGTAGGGAACACTGAAGCTTTCTTT. Protein: CASQVRVGNTEAFF.

Only a few counts were recorded for this clone. This chain connects TRBV6-5 to TRBJ2-7; D may be TRBD1 (6 bases). The ends were cut back, 10 bases at V and 4 bases at J, with 11 bases in the middle. Germline loops: CDR1 MNHEY, CDR2 SVGAGI. This CDR3 region has 11 residues. The CDR3 DNA reads as TGTGCCATCCAGGACAGATACGAGCAGTACGTC. This encodes CAIQDRYEQYV.

The chain employs TRBV20-1 and TRBJ2-4; D gene uncertain. The CDR3 has 11 residues. In germline, CDR1 is DFQATT, CDR2 SNEGSKA (reference sequence). Trimming cost V 3 bases and J 3 bases, with 3 bases left between them. The CDR3 nucleotides are TGCAGTGCTAGCGTCAAAAACATTCAGTACTTC. Its protein product is CSASVKNIQYF.

The rearrangement joins TRBV30 to TRBJ1-5; D call uncertain. Trimming left V 0 bases short and J 6 bases short, with 6 bases between. Germline V gene data show CDR1 as GTSNPN and CDR2 as SVGIG (reference sequence). The CDR3 runs 12 residues. DNA for the CDR3: TGTGCCTGGAGTGTTTTCGGTCAGCCCCAGCATTTT. Protein: CAWSVFGQPQHF.

The chain joins TRBV6-4 to TRBJ2-2, with 10 positions matching TRBD1. V trimming: 6 bases; J trimming: 6 bases; junction bases outside the gene matches: 4. This CDR3 is 14 amino acids long. Germline V gives CDR1 MRHNA, CDR2 SNTAGT. The CDR3 spells CASSLGQGAGELFF. In DNA, the CDR3 is TGTGCCAGCAGCCTAGGACAGGGGGCCGGGGAGCTGTTTTTT.

The chain couples TRBV19 to TRBJ2-7; the D gene is possibly TRBD2 (6 bases). Trimming pared 5 bases from V and 2 bases from J, leaving 16 bases between. Germline V gene lookup returns CDR1 LNHDA and CDR2 SQIVND (reference sequence). This CDR3 is 15 amino acids long. As DNA, the CDR3 is TGTGCCAGTAGTTTGCGTAGCGGTGCCGCCTACGAGCAGTACTTC. It codes for CASSLRSGAAYEQYF.

The rearrangement uses TRBV7-9 and TRBJ2-3; D perhaps matches TRBD2 (7 bases). The ends were cut back, 3 bases at V and 4 bases at J, with 11 bases in the middle. The CDR3 loop spans 14 amino acids. The germline CDR1 and CDR2 sequences are SEHNR and FQNEAQ (reference sequence). CDR3 sequence reads: CASSLGGPADTQYF. The DNA of the CDR3 is TGTGCCAGCAGCTTGGGGGGGCCCGCAGATACGCAGTATTTT.

This clone was observed a single time. The chain has TRBV18 and TRBJ1-3; tentatively, D is TRBD1 (5 bases). Deletions cut 3 bases from V and 0 bases from J, with 9 bases between. This CDR3 spans 15 amino acids. The germline V gene encodes CDR1 KGHSH and CDR2 LQKENI. The CDR3 spells CASSPGGDSGNTIYF. The CDR3 DNA sequence: TGTGCCAGCTCACCGGGGGGAGACTCTGGAAACACCATATATTTT.

V gene TRBV29-1 combines with J gene TRBJ1-2; 7 bases align to TRBD1. The germline V gene encodes CDR1 SQVTM and CDR2 ANQGSEA. Trimming took 6 bases from V and 6 from J; bases not matched to a gene: 10. This CDR3 region has 13 residues. DNA for the CDR3: TGCAGCGTCCCTAGACAGGGCCCAGATGGCTACACCTTC. Protein: CSVPRQGPDGYTF.

The chain combines TRBV10-3 with TRBJ2-1; 7 positions agree with TRBD1. This CDR3 is built from 15 residues. From germline, CDR1 is ENHRY and CDR2 SYGVKD. V lost 4 bases and J lost 5; bases outside the gene matches: 8. CDR3 sequence: CAISGRTGGNNEQFF. The CDR3 DNA is TGTGCCATCAGTGGGCGGACAGGCGGAAACAATGAGCAGTTCTTC.

The chain carries TRBV15 and TRBJ2-7; a possible D gene is TRBD2 (7 bases). CDR1 is LNHNV and CDR2 is YYDKDF in the germline V gene (reference sequence). V shed 3 bases and J shed 6 bases, with 18 bases lying between them. The length of the CDR3 is 15 residues. The CDR3 DNA follows: TGTGCCACCAGCAGTGGGAGGGGGGCGCAAGGCGAGCAGTACTTC. Protein product: CATSSGRGAQGEQYF.

The V call is TRBV7-8, the J call TRBJ2-3; a weak D match, TRBD2 (5 bases). V was pared by 5 bases and J by 4 bases, with 19 bases between. Germline CDR1 reads SGHVS; CDR2 reads FQNEAQ. The CDR3 length is 16 residues. CDR3 in amino acids: CASSPLAGGGADTQYF. The CDR3 DNA is TGTGCCAGCAGCCCCCTAGCTGGAGGTGGGGCAGATACGCAGTATTTT.

The chain combines TRBV11-2 with TRBJ2-3; D is possibly TRBD1 (5 bases). CDR1 and CDR2 from the germline V gene are SGHAT and FQNNGV. The CDR3 contains 14 residues. With 1 base removed from V and 4 bases from J, the gap between germline ends came to 9 bases. This CDR3 is CASSLGDSADTQYF. The CDR3 DNA reads as TGTGCCAGCAGCTTAGGTGACAGCGCAGATACGCAGTATTTT.